Each of the 10 T cell receptor beta chains below was sequenced from the same sample in a study of shared clonotypes between healthy human individuals (dated by TCRdb to 2020 to 2022). The library was prepared using the immunoSEQ multiplex PCR assay. This immuneACCESS table, as held by TCRdb, lists in-frame sequences with V and J called but not all clones. Of the missing ones, under half trace to an unresolved V gene in checked studies; the others have no known cause. The sample contains some 1,600,000 clones, under 99% of them found a single time. Roughly 0.45% of the sample goes to the ten largest clones. The sample consisted of naive CD4+ T cells sorted from blood. This specimen's cell subset or site label, interpreted: CD45RA+ positively selected. These receptors all stem from a young man in good health.

The chain links TRBV28 to TRBJ2-1, with D possibly matching TRBD2 (6 bases). Germline CDR1 is MDHEN and CDR2 is SYDVKM. V lost 3 bases, J lost 0 bases, and 9 bases lay in between. The CDR3 is 15 residues long. CDR3: CASSLTGSSYNEQFF. The CDR3 bases are TGTGCCAGCAGTTTGACCGGGAGCTCCTACAATGAGCAGTTCTTC. Full variable domain (remainder filled in from reference TRBV28 and TRBJ2-1): DVKVTQSSRYLVKRTGEKVFLECVQDMDHENMFWYRQDPGLGLRLIYFSYDVKMKEKGDIPEGYSVSREKKERFSLILESASTNQTSMYLCASSLTGSSYNEQFFGPGTRLTVL.

The chain joins TRBV6-4 to TRBJ1-4; 7 bases match TRBD1. After removal of 5 bases from V and 7 bases from J, the junction contained 7 bases not matched to a gene. This CDR3 contains 14 residues. CDR1 is MRHNA and CDR2 is SNTAGT in the germline V gene. The CDR3 DNA reads TGTGCCAGCAGTCCGGACAGGAATTCTGAAAAACTGTTTTTT. It is translated as CASSPDRNSEKLFF.

The rearrangement uses TRBV28 and TRBJ2-7; no definite D call. Between the trimmed V and J ends, which lost 10 bases and 6 bases, there was a span of 22 bases. Germline values: CDR1 MDHEN, CDR2 SYDVKM. CDR3 length: 14 residues. The CDR3 coding sequence is TGTGCCACCTCAGGTAGTCCGGGTATACGCGAGCAGTACTTC. It encodes CATSGSPGIREQYF.

The V and J genes are TRBV19 and TRBJ2-3; D is perhaps TRBD1 or TRBD2 (5 bases each). Germline CDR1 LNHDA, CDR2 SQIVND (reference sequence). V was shortened by 1 base and J by 0 bases, with 14 bases between the two germline ends. CDR3 size: 17 residues. The CDR3 region is CASSIVTGGASTDTQYF. CDR3 coding DNA: TGTGCCAGTAGTATAGTAACTGGGGGAGCTAGCACAGATACGCAGTATTTT.

This chain links TRBV6-5 with TRBJ1-1, with 8 positions matching TRBD1. The germline V gene has CDR1 MNHEY and CDR2 SVGAGI. This CDR3 contains 15 residues. V shed 6 bases and J 0 bases; nucleotides not matched to a gene: 6. The CDR3 reads CASRRTGQLNTEAFF. CDR3 nucleotides: TGTGCCAGCAGGAGGACAGGGCAATTGAACACTGAAGCTTTCTTT.

Turning to this clone: The same CDR3 arises from other DNA sequences in this sample as well. This chain connects TRBV5-6 to TRBJ2-5, with D perhaps TRBD2 (5 bases). The V gene lost 1 base and the J gene lost 4 bases, with 8 bases spanning the gap. This CDR3 is built from 13 residues. Germline CDR1 and CDR2: SGHDT and YYEEEE. The CDR3 is CASSLSGVETQYF. In DNA, the CDR3 is TGTGCCAGCAGCTTGTCCGGGGTAGAGACCCAGTACTTC.

The chain joins TRBV5-1 to TRBJ2-1; 8 bases fit TRBD2. V shed 0 bases, J shed 11 bases, and the junction held 4 bases outside the gene matches. The germline CDR1 and CDR2 sequences are SGHRS and YFSETQ. This CDR3 contains 13 residues. In DNA, the CDR3 is TGCGCCAGCAGCTTGGAGACTAGCGACAAGCAGTTCTTC. This encodes CASSLETSDKQFF.

The chain couples TRBV10-3 to TRBJ2-7; TRBD2 matches 11 bases. The junction had 9 bases not matched to a gene; V was cut back by 2 bases and J by 0 bases. The CDR3 is 18 residues long. Looked up from germline, CDR1 is ENHRY and CDR2 is SYGVKD. The CDR3 sequence is CAISEGRLAGWSSYEQYF. For the CDR3, the DNA is TGTGCCATCAGTGAGGGCCGACTAGCGGGATGGTCCTCCTACGAGCAGTACTTC.

This chain connects TRBV10-3 to TRBJ1-1; 8 nucleotides align to TRBD1. Germline values: CDR1 ENHRY, CDR2 SYGVKD. The CDR3 has 15 amino acids. The junction had 11 bases not matched to a gene; V was cut back by 8 bases and J by 3 bases. CDR3 region: CAIRSPGTGDTEAFF. The CDR3, as DNA: TGTGCCATCCGCAGTCCCGGGACAGGCGACACTGAAGCTTTCTTT.

This clone was recorded once. This chain uses TRBV5-1 with TRBJ2-1, with D possibly being TRBD1 (5 bases). From germline, CDR1 is SGHRS and CDR2 YFSETQ. There are 14 residues in the CDR3. V dropped 0 bases and J dropped 7 bases, with 11 bases sitting between them. CDR3 residues: CASSLGGKGNEQFF. The DNA of the CDR3 is TGCGCCAGCAGCTTGGGGGGCAAGGGGAATGAGCAGTTCTTC.